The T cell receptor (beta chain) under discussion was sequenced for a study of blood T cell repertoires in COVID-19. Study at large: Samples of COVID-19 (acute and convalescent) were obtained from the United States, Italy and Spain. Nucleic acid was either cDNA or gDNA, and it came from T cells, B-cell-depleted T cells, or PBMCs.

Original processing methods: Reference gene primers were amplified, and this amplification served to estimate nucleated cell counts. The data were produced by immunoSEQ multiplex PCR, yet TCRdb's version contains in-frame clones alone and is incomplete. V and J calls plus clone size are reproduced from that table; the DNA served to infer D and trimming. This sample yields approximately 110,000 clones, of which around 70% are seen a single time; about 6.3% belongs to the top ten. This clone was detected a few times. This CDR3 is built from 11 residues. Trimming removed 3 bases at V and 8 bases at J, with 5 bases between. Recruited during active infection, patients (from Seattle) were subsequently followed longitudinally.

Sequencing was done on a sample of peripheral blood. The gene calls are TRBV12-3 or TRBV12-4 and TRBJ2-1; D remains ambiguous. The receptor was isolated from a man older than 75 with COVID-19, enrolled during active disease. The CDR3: CASSFLHEQFF. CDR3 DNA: TGTGCCAGCAGTTTTCTACATGAGCAGTTCTTC.